Presented here are 18 T cell receptor beta chains from one specimen sequenced in a study of identical twins. TCRdb independently ran MiXCR on the 5' RACE reads; one entry per CDR3 protein. The table records some 900,000 distinct CDR3 sequences, 9% to 15% of them present only once. In addition, the sample was reused for a study of yellow fever vaccine responses in identical twins.

Sequencing input: PBMCs. The receptors here all came from a woman aged 18-35 years in good health.

V is TRBV5-8 and J is TRBJ2-7, with 10 bases that match TRBD1. Per germline, CDR1 SGHTS and CDR2 YDEGEE. The CDR3 has 15 amino acids. The CDR3 nucleotides are TGTGCCAGCAGCAGATCCGGGACAGGGGCCTACGAGCTGTACGTC. Protein: CASSRSGTGAYELYV.

The CDR3 nucleotides are TGCAGTGCTAGAGGGGGGGCTAGCGGATACAATGAGCAGTTCTTC. Its protein product is CSARGGASGYNEQFF. The chain joins TRBV20-1 to TRBJ2-1, with a weak D call TRBD2 (7 bases). Between the trimmed V and J ends, which lost 1 base and 4 bases, there was a span of 14 bases. The CDR3 covers 15 residues. Germline CDR1 is DFQATT and CDR2 is SNEGSKA (reference sequence).

The CDR3 DNA follows: TGTGCCAGACAACCCCAGGGGACCGGCGCCGGGGAGCTGTTTTTT. Residues: CARQPQGTGAGELFF. This chain connects TRBV6-4 to TRBJ2-2; possibly TRBD1 for D (6 bases). Trimming stripped 9 bases from V and 6 bases from J, with 20 bases between. The CDR3 covers 15 residues. The germline CDR1 and CDR2 sequences are MRHNA and SNTAGT.

This clonotype has just a few counts. The rearrangement links TRBV6-1 to TRBJ2-3; the D is unclear. The length of the CDR3 is 15 residues. Trimming shortened V by 6 bases and J by 1 base, and 14 bases separated the two germline ends. Per germline, CDR1 MNHNS and CDR2 SASEGT. CDR3 coding DNA: TGTGCCAGCAGGCGTAACAGTGCTGGCACAGATACGCAGTATTTT. Residues: CASRRNSAGTDTQYF.

This clonotype was counted a few times. The rearrangement joins TRBV7-9 to TRBJ1-1, with 8 bases matching TRBD1. Trimming cost V 1 base and J 1 base; bases outside gene matches: 8. CDR3 length: 17 residues. Germline V CDR1 and CDR2: SEHNR, FQNEAQ (reference sequence). The CDR3 here is CASSLVRGGTGNTEAFF. Here the CDR3 DNA reads TGTGCCAGCAGCTTAGTCAGAGGGGGGACAGGGAACACTGAAGCTTTCTTT.

For this clonotype: This may come from a read error, since a much larger clone is one base off. This chain links TRBV28 with TRBJ2-7; no firm D call. Germline V gives CDR1 MDHEN, CDR2 SYDVKM. The length of the CDR3 is 12 residues. Trimming shortened V by 5 bases and J by 3 bases, and 8 bases separated the two germline ends. The CDR3 DNA follows: TGTGCCAGCAGTCCCGGATACTACGAGCAGTACTTC. Its translation is CASSPGYYEQYF.

This clonotype was seen a handful of times. V gene TRBV20-1 combines with J gene TRBJ2-1; 10 bases align to TRBD2. The germline gives CDR1 DFQATT, CDR2 SNEGSKA (reference sequence). J lost 7 bases, V lost 5 bases, and 5 bases had no gene match. The CDR3 is 13 amino acids. As DNA, the CDR3 is TGCAGTGCTTCTAGCGGGGGTGCAAATGAGCAGTTCTTC. Translated, it gives CSASSGGANEQFF.

There are a few counts of this clonotype. The V gene is TRBV28, the J gene TRBJ1-2; the match to TRBD1 covers 9 bases. V was pared by 5 bases and J by 8 bases, with 21 bases of the junction left unmatched. The CDR3 is 18 amino acids. The germline gives CDR1 MDHEN, CDR2 SYDVKM. The CDR3, as DNA: TGTGCCAGCAGTCGAGAACCGGGACAGGGAACCAATCTGGAAGGCTACACCTTC. Translation: CASSREPGQGTNLEGYTF.

This clonotype was seen only a few times. CDR3 nucleotides: TGTGCCAGCAGCTTAGTGGGGCGGGAGGTGTGGAATGAGCAGTTCTTC. Translating it yields CASSLVGREVWNEQFF. The chain uses TRBV11-2 and TRBJ2-1; 8 bases are a match to TRBD2. Germline CDR1 reads SGHAT; CDR2 reads FQNNGV. This CDR3 contains 16 residues. Trimming took 1 base from V and 7 from J; bases not matched to a gene: 9.

The chain couples TRBV7-9 to TRBJ2-5; D not resolved. This CDR3 has 13 amino acids. V was clipped by 4 bases and J by 3 bases, with 9 bases between them. From germline, CDR1 is SEHNR and CDR2 FQNEAQ (reference sequence). The CDR3 here is CASSYIAKETQYF. Here the CDR3 DNA reads TGTGCCAGCAGCTACATCGCCAAAGAGACCCAGTACTTC.

The chain couples TRBV5-1 to TRBJ1-1; D gene ambiguous. V dropped 4 bases and J dropped 0 bases, with 22 bases sitting between them. Germline V CDR1 and CDR2: SGHRS, YFSETQ. There are 18 residues in the CDR3. Here the CDR3 reads CASSPTASKGLMNTEAFF. The CDR3 DNA reads TGCGCCAGCAGCCCTACGGCCTCTAAGGGCCTTATGAACACTGAAGCTTTCTTT. The full variable domain, in which reference TRBV5-1 and TRBJ1-1 provide the parts outside the CDR3, is KAGVTQTPRYLIKTRGQQVTLSCSPISGHRSVSWYQQTPGQGLQFLFEYFSETQRNKGNFPGRFSGRQFSNSRSEMNVSTLELGDSALYLCASSPTASKGLMNTEAFFGQGTRLTVV.

The chain combines TRBV28 with TRBJ2-4; D remains unclear. Per the germline V gene, CDR1 is MDHEN and CDR2 is SYDVKM. The CDR3 spans 13 residues. V lost 4 bases to trimming and J lost 7 bases, with 11 bases between them. The CDR3 here is CASSSLPSNIQYF. The CDR3 region has the DNA TGTGCCAGCAGTTCCCTCCCATCCAACATTCAGTACTTC. Complete variable domain (other parts from reference TRBV28 and TRBJ2-4): DVKVTQSSRYLVKRTGEKVFLECVQDMDHENMFWYRQDPGLGLRLIYFSYDVKMKEKGDIPEGYSVSREKKERFSLILESASTNQTSMYLCASSSLPSNIQYFGAGTRLSVL.

This clonotype came up many times. This chain uses TRBV6-2 or TRBV6-3 with TRBJ2-7, with TRBD2 identical over 14 bases. The CDR3 totals 20 residues. Germline CDR1 is MNHEY and CDR2 is SVGEGT. V lost 3 bases and J lost 0; bases outside the gene matches: 13. CDR3 sequence reads: CASSYNPGLAGGSRSYEQYF. The CDR3 DNA follows: TGTGCCAGCAGTTATAACCCCGGACTAGCGGGAGGCTCGCGCTCCTACGAGCAGTACTTC.

The chain links TRBV10-3 to TRBJ1-1; D unclear. Trimming pared 3 bases from V and 0 bases from J, leaving 5 bases between. The germline gives CDR1 ENHRY, CDR2 SYGVKD. CDR3 length: 13 residues. The CDR3 here is CAISDELNTEAFF. In DNA form, the CDR3 reads TGTGCCATCAGTGACGAACTGAACACTGAAGCTTTCTTT.

The chain has TRBV5-1 and TRBJ1-6; tentative D call: TRBD1 (5 bases). V lost 4 bases and J 9 bases, leaving 17 bases between the germline ends. The germline V gene has CDR1 SGHRS and CDR2 YFSETQ. The CDR3 totals 15 residues. The DNA for the CDR3 is TGCGCCAGCAGCCCCGGGGGGAAAGTAACTTCACCCCTCCACTTT. Its protein is CASSPGGKVTSPLHF.

This clonotype was counted many times. V is TRBV11-3 and J is TRBJ2-2; the match to TRBD2 covers 11 bases. The CDR3 consists of 15 residues. The germline V gene has CDR1 SGHNT and CDR2 YENEEA. The trim removed 3 bases at V and 6 bases at J, leaving 3 bases unmatched. For the CDR3, the DNA is TGTGCCAGCAGCTTTCTAGCGGGAGGCTCCGGGGAGCTGTTTTTT. Protein sequence: CASSFLAGGSGELFF.

The chain combines TRBV18 with TRBJ2-2, with 7 bases aligning to TRBD2. Germline V lookup: CDR1 KGHSH, CDR2 LQKENI. The CDR3 contains 14 residues. The junction had 3 bases not matched to a gene; V was cut back by 8 bases and J by 0 bases. The CDR3 DNA is TGTGCCAGCGGCGGGGGACCGAACACCGGGGAGCTGTTTTTT. The encoded protein is CASGGGPNTGELFF.

This chain joins TRBV4-1 and TRBJ2-7, with TRBD2 matching 7 bases. The trim removed 0 bases at V and 5 bases at J, leaving 19 bases unmatched. The CDR3 is 19 residues long. Per the germline V gene, CDR1 is MGHRA and CDR2 is YSYEKL. CDR3 DNA sequence: TGCGCCAGCAGCCAAGATTCAGCTATTGTGGCGGGAGCTCACCACGAGCAGTACTTC. Its protein is CASSQDSAIVAGAHHEQYF.